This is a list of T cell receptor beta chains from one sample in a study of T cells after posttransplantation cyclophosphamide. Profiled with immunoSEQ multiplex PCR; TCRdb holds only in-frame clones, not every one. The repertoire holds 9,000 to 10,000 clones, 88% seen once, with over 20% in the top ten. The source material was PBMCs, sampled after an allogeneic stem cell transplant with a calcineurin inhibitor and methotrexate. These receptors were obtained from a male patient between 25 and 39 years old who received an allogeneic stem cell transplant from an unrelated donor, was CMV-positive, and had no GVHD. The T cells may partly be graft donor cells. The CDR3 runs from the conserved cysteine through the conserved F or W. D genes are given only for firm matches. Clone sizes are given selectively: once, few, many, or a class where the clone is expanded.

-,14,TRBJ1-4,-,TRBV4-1,TGCGCCAGCAGCGATCGGACAGCTTCTGAAAAACTGTTTTTT,CASSDRTASEKLFF
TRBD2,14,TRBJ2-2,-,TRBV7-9,TGTGCCAGCCTAGGACTAGCGGGGACCGGGGAGCTGTTTTTT,CASLGLAGTGELFF
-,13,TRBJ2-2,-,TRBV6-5,TGTGCCAGCAGTCTAGCCCGGGCCGGGGAGCTGTTTTTT,CASSLARAGELFF
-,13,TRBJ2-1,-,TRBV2,TGTGCCAGCAGTCCCGGGTCCTACAATGAGCAGTTCTTC,CASSPGSYNEQFF
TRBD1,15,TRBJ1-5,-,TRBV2,TGTGCCAGCAAACTGGACAGGGATGGAAGTCAGCCCCAGCATTTT,CASKLDRDGSQPQHF
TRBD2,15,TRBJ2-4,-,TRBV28,TGTGCCAGCAGTTTGGGGGGGGAAGCCAAAAACATTCAGTACTTC,CASSLGGEAKNIQYF
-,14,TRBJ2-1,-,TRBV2,TGTGCCAGCACCGACGGTGGCGGCTACAATGAGCAGTTCTTC,CASTDGGGYNEQFF
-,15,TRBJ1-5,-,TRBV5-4,TGTGCCAGCAGCCAGGGACAAGGGAGCAATCAGCCCCAGCATTTT,CASSQGQGSNQPQHF
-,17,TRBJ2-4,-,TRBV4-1,TGCGCCAGCAGCCAAGGGACAGTGATGCTAGCCAAAAACATTCAGTACTTC,CASSQGTVMLAKNIQYF
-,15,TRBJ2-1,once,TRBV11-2,TGTGCCAGCTCTTTGGAGGGGGCTAGTTACAATGAGCAGTTCTTC,CASSLEGASYNEQFF
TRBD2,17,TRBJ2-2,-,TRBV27,TGTGCCAGCACCGCAGGTAGCGGGAGGGCCGACACCGGGGAGCTGTTTTTT,CASTAGSGRADTGELFF
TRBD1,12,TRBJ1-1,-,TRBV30,TGTGCCAGCGGCAGGGGGCTCACTGAAGCTTTCTTT,CASGRGLTEAFF
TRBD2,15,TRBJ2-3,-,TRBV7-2,TGTGCCAGCTCTCCCCAAGCGGGGTACACAGATACGCAGTATTTT,CASSPQAGYTDTQYF
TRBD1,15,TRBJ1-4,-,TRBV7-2,TGTGCCAGCACGCGGACAGGGGGCCTTTATGAAAAACTGTTTTTT,CASTRTGGLYEKLFF
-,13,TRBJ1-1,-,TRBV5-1,TGCGCCAGCAGCTCGACATATAGGACTGAAGCTTTCTTT,CASSSTYRTEAFF
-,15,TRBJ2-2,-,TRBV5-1,TGCGCCAGCAGCTTACTAGCATTGGTCCCCGGGGAGCTGTTTTTT,CASSLLALVPGELFF
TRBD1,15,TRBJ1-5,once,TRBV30,TGTGCCTGGAGTCGCGGACAGGGACGCAATCAGCCCCAGCATTTT,CAWSRGQGRNQPQHF
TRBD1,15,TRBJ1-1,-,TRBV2,TGTGCCAGCAGGGGATCGGGACAGGTCGCGTCTGAAGCTTTCTTT,CASRGSGQVASEAFF
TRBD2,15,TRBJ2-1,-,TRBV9,TGTGCCAGCAGTCTTAGCGGGAGCCCCTACAATGAGCAGTTCTTC,CASSLSGSPYNEQFF
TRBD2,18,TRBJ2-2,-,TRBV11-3,TGTGCCAGCAGCTTTGGTAGCGGGAGGGCCAAGGGCACCGGGGAGCTGTTTTTT,CASSFGSGRAKGTGELFF
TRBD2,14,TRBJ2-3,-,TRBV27,TGTGCCAGTCAGGGACTAGCGGGTACAGATACGCAGTATTTT,CASQGLAGTDTQYF
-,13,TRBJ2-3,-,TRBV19,TGTGCCAGTACTCTTCTACCGGGAGATACGCAGTATTTT,CASTLLPGDTQYF
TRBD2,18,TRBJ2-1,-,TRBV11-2,TGTGCCAGCAGCCTACACTTTTTACTAGCGGATGTAGCAGGTGAGCAGTTCTTC,CASSLHFLLADVAGEQFF
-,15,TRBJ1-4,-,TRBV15,TGTGCCACCAGCAGAGTATCCCAGTTTAATGAAAAACTGTTTTTT,CATSRVSQFNEKLFF
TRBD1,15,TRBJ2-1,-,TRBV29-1,TGCAGCGTTGAAGCCCCGGGACAGTTTTACAATGAGCAGTTCTTC,CSVEAPGQFYNEQFF
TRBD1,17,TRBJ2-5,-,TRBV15,TGTGCCACCAGCAGAATCCCTGACAGGGTCGGAATGGAGACCCAGTACTTC,CATSRIPDRVGMETQYF
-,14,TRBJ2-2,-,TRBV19,TGTGCCAGTAGTCTCCAGGGGTACACCGGGGAGCTGTTTTTT,CASSLQGYTGELFF
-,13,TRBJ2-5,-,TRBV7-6,TGTGCCAGCAGCTTAGCGGGGAGGGAGACCCAGTACTTC,CASSLAGRETQYF
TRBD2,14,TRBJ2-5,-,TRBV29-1,TGCAGCGTTGAAGTAAGGGGACTATCTGGGACCCAGTACTTC,CSVEVRGLSGTQYF
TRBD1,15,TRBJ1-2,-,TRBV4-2,TGTGCCAGCAGCCAAGTCCGGGACAGTAACTATGGCTACACCTTC,CASSQVRDSNYGYTF
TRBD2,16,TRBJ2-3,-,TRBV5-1,TGCGCCAGCAGCCCTTGGACTAGCGGGAGAACAGATACGCAGTATTTT,CASSPWTSGRTDTQYF
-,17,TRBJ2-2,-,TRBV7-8,TGTGCCAGCACCCTCGGAGGGGGCTTGTTTTTAGGCGGGGAGCTGTTTTTT,CASTLGGGLFLGGELFF
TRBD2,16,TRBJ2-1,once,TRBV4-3,TGCGCCAGCAGCCGCGGGACTAGCGGGAGGGACAATGAGCAGTTCTTC,CASSRGTSGRDNEQFF
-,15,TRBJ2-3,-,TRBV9,TGTGCCAGCAGCGTAGCCCCCAGCGCCACAGATACGCAGTATTTT,CASSVAPSATDTQYF
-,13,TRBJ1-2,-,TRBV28,TGTGCCAGCAAAAATGGCAGGGAAAATGGCTACACCTTC,CASKNGRENGYTF
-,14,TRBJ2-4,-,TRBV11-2,TGTGCCAGCAGCCTAGTCCAGGGGCGGAACATTCAGTACTTC,CASSLVQGRNIQYF
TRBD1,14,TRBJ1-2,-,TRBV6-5,TGTGCCAGCAGTTACAACAGGGGCTCTTATGGCTACACCTTC,CASSYNRGSYGYTF
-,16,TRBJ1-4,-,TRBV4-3,TGCGCCAGCAGCCAAGATTGGGGCCGAGAAAATGAAAAACTGTTTTTT,CASSQDWGRENEKLFF
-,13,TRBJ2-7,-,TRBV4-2,TGTGCCAGCAGCGAACAGGGTTGGAGCGAGCAGTACTTC,CASSEQGWSEQYF
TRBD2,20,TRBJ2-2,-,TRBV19,TGTGCCAGTAGTATTGGGATGATGGCGGGGGGCCGAGCGGTAACCGGGGAGCTGTTTTTT,CASSIGMMAGGRAVTGELFF
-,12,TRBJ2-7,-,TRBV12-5,TGTGCTAGTGGTTTGTACTCGAGCGAGCAGTACTTC,CASGLYSSEQYF
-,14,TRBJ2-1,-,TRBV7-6,TGTGCCAGCAGCTTGGACAGTATTTTCGATGAGCAGTTCTTC,CASSLDSIFDEQFF
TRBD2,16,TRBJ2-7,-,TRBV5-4,TGTGCCAGCAGCTTGGCAAGTACTAGCGGTTCCTACGAGCAGTACTTC,CASSLASTSGSYEQYF
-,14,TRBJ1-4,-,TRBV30,TGTGCCTGGAGGGACGGCGGGGGTAATGAAAAACTGTTTTTT,CAWRDGGGNEKLFF
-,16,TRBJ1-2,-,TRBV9,TGTGCCAGCAGCGTTAGGGCAGGGGCTACCTCATATGGCTACACCTTC,CASSVRAGATSYGYTF
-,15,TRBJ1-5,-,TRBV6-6,TGTGCCAGCAGCCCCCCGTCCGGGGGGAATCAGCCCCAGCATTTT,CASSPPSGGNQPQHF
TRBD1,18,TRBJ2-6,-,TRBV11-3,TGTGCCAGCAGCCGAGGACAGGGAAACCCGTCTGGGGCCAACGTCCTGACTTTC,CASSRGQGNPSGANVLTF
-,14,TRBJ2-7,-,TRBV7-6,TGTGCCAGCAGCTTAGCGGTCGGAGCTTACGAGCAGTACTTC,CASSLAVGAYEQYF
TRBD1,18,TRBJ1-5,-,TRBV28,TGTGCCAGCAGTGTCCCCCCCCTAGGGACCAGGGGGGATCAGCCCCAGCATTTT,CASSVPPLGTRGDQPQHF
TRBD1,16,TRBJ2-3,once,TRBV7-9,TGTGCCAGCAGCAGGAGGGACAGGGTTCGCACAGATACGCAGTATTTT,CASSRRDRVRTDTQYF
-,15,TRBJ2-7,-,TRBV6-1,TGTGCCCACCAGGGGGGAGGCAGGTCCCCCTACGAGCAGTACTTC,CAHQGGGRSPYEQYF
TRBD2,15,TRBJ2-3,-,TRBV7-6,TGTGCCAGCAGCTTCGGTGGACTAGCGACAGATACGCAGTATTTT,CASSFGGLATDTQYF
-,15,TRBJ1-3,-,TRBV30,TGTGCCTGGAGTGTATCTGTCTCCTCTGGAAACACCATATATTTT,CAWSVSVSSGNTIYF
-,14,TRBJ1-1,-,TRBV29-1,TGCAGCGTCCCCGAGGGTGTTGGTTCAGCTGAAGCTTTCTTT,CSVPEGVGSAEAFF